A single sample is the source of the 12 T cell receptor beta chains below, sequenced in a study of blood T cell repertoires in COVID-19. The method was immunoSEQ multiplex PCR; TCRdb's version includes in-frame clones alone and lacks a portion of them. The data contain about 98,000 clones, around 82% of them seen just once; the ten biggest clones take up about a tenth. Sequencing was carried out using peripheral blood. The receptors here all came from an older man with active or convalescent COVID-19.

The rearrangement links TRBV7-8 to TRBJ2-3; tentatively, D is TRBD2 (6 bases). Trimming left V 5 bases short and J 12 bases short, with 18 bases between. Germline lookup yields CDR1 SGHVS and CDR2 FQNEAQ. CDR3 length equals 13 residues. CDR3 residues: CASSLPWGVRQYF. The CDR3 coding sequence is TGTGCCAGCAGCCTCCCCTGGGGGGTGCGCCAGTATTTT.

The V gene is TRBV10-2, the J gene TRBJ2-2; D gene uncertain. The CDR3 is 14 amino acids. The V gene lost 3 bases and the J gene lost 4 bases, with 9 bases spanning the gap. CDR1 and CDR2 (germline): WSHSY, SAAADI. The CDR3: CASSDSTATGELFF. The CDR3 nucleotides are TGCGCCAGCAGTGATTCTACCGCCACCGGGGAGCTGTTTTTT.

The chain is built from TRBV5-6 and TRBJ2-3, with D possibly matching TRBD1 (5 bases). CDR3 size: 16 residues. Germline assignment: CDR1 SGHDT and CDR2 YYEEEE. The germline V and J ends were trimmed by 4 bases and 4 bases, with 19 bases remaining between them. CDR3 sequence: CASSPGSPGRADTQYF. The CDR3 region has the DNA TGTGCCAGCAGCCCAGGAAGTCCCGGCAGGGCAGATACGCAGTATTTT.

The chain links TRBV2 to TRBJ2-1; 9 positions agree with TRBD2. Germline CDR1 SNHLY, CDR2 FYNNEI. The V gene end was trimmed by 8 bases and the J gene end by 6 bases; junction bases not matched to a gene: 2. CDR3 length: 12 amino acids. DNA for the CDR3: TGTGCCAGCTCAGCGGGGGGCAATGAGCAGTTCTTC. Amino acids: CASSAGGNEQFF.

The chain has TRBV7-2 and TRBJ1-2; no reliable D call. From germline, CDR1 is SGHTA and CDR2 FQGNSA. This CDR3 is 13 amino acids long. V shed 5 bases and J shed 0 bases, with 7 bases lying between them. The CDR3 DNA is TGTGCCAGCAGCCAACAGACTAACTATGGCTACACCTTC. It encodes CASSQQTNYGYTF.

The rearrangement uses TRBV12-3 or TRBV12-4 and TRBJ1-1; D is unclear. V shed 6 bases and J shed 1 base, with 9 bases lying between them. The CDR3 is 13 residues long. Written as DNA, the CDR3 is TGTGCCAGCAGGTCACGGGAGAACACTGAAGCTTTCTTT. Its translation is CASRSRENTEAFF.

The table lists this clone with a few counts. V is TRBV18 and J is TRBJ2-3, with 11 bases matching TRBD2. The V gene end was trimmed by 2 bases and the J gene end by 4 bases; junction bases not matched to a gene: 8. This CDR3 is 17 amino acids long. Germline-derived CDR1 and CDR2 are KGHSH and LQKENI. The CDR3 sequence is CASSPAASGGSADTQYF. For the CDR3, the DNA is TGTGCCAGCTCACCAGCGGCTAGCGGGGGGAGCGCAGATACGCAGTATTTT.

This rearrangement joins TRBV18 to TRBJ2-7; weak D call: TRBD1 (5 bases). Germline CDR1 KGHSH, CDR2 LQKENI. V was trimmed by 5 bases and J by 2 bases, leaving 10 bases between them. This CDR3 contains 13 residues. The CDR3 DNA follows: TGTGCCAGCTCAGCAGACAGAGCCTACGAGCAGTACTTC. Translating it yields CASSADRAYEQYF.

This clone was picked up a small number of times. The chain has TRBV5-5 and TRBJ2-7; D is unresolved. From germline, CDR1 is SGHKS and CDR2 YYEKEE (reference sequence). The CDR3 runs to 12 residues. Trimming cost V 3 bases and J 3 bases, with 7 bases left between them. Here the CDR3 reads CASSSGFYEQYF. Written as DNA, the CDR3 is TGTGCCAGCAGCTCAGGATTCTACGAGCAGTACTTC.

This chain uses TRBV11-3 with TRBJ2-2; 8 positions match TRBD1. The CDR3 contains 14 residues. V lost 3 bases, J lost 8 bases, and 5 bases stayed unmatched. Germline V lookup: CDR1 SGHNT, CDR2 YENEEA. The CDR3 nucleotides are TGTGCCAGCAGCTTGGGCAGGGGGCGAGGGGAGCTGTTTTTT. It specifies CASSLGRGRGELFF.

CDR3 sequence: CASSPLHKSPLHF. CDR3 in DNA: TGTGCCAGCAGCCCCCTCCACAAGTCACCCCTCCACTTT. The chain is built from TRBV7-2 and TRBJ1-6; no reliable D call. This CDR3 contains 13 residues. V was pared by 5 bases and J by 10 bases, with 12 bases between. CDR1 is SGHTA and CDR2 is FQGNSA in the germline V gene.

The chain combines TRBV2 with TRBJ1-5; TRBD1 agrees at 9 bases. The CDR3 spans 13 residues. The V and J ends lost 6 bases and 8 bases, in that order; junction bases with no gene match: 5. Germline loops: CDR1 SNHLY, CDR2 FYNNEI. The CDR3 DNA reads as TGTGCCAGCAGGGGGGGACAGGGTGAGCCCCAGCATTTT. As protein: CASRGGQGEPQHF.